These 31 T cell receptor beta chains were all obtained from the same sample, sequenced in a study of T cell changes during pregnancy in multiple sclerosis. Assay: immunoSEQ multiplex PCR; the TCRdb copy retains only in-frame clones and omits some. Here the sample spans approximately 100,000 clones, approximately 92% being singletons. The starting material was peripheral blood, obtained in the second trimester of pregnancy. These TCRs come from a female donor with multiple sclerosis, enrolled in a pregnancy study.

V and J are TRBV4-2 and TRBJ2-3; the D is unclear. The CDR3 is 13 amino acids. The germline V gene has CDR1 LGHNA and CDR2 YNFKEQ. V lost 1 base to trimming and J lost 5 bases, with 7 bases between them. The CDR3 nucleotides read TGTGCCAGCAGCCAAGCCCTATTAGATACGCAGTATTTT. It translates to CASSQALLDTQYF.

The chain uses TRBV29-1 and TRBJ1-3; tentative D call: TRBD1 (6 bases). The CDR3 loop spans 15 amino acids. The germline gives CDR1 SQVTM, CDR2 ANQGSEA. Trimming left V 4 bases short and J 3 bases short, with 16 bases between. CDR3 sequence: CSVGEQGKFGNTIYF. The DNA for the CDR3 is TGCAGCGTTGGGGAACAGGGAAAATTTGGAAACACCATATATTTT.

The rearrangement links TRBV27 to TRBJ1-1; tentatively, D is TRBD1 (5 bases). Germline-derived CDR1 and CDR2 are MNHEY and SMNVEV (reference sequence). The CDR3 length is 13 residues. The V end was cut by 1 base, the J end by 5 bases, with 8 bases between. This CDR3 is CASSLWPGTEAFF. The CDR3 coding sequence is TGTGCCAGCAGTTTATGGCCAGGGACTGAAGCTTTCTTT.

V gene TRBV5-6 combines with J gene TRBJ2-7; possibly TRBD2 for D (7 bases). CDR1 and CDR2 from the germline V gene are SGHDT and YYEEEE. CDR3 size: 17 residues. Trimming took 2 bases from V and 0 from J, leaving 18 bases between them. As DNA, the CDR3 is TGTGCCAGCAGCTTAGGGGGGGGTGTGGTCGCCTCCTACGAGCAGTACTTC. This codes for CASSLGGGVVASYEQYF.

The J gene is TRBJ2-3, the V gene TRBV27; weak D call: TRBD2 (5 bases). The germline V and J ends were trimmed by 6 bases and 2 bases, with 18 bases remaining between them. Germline-derived CDR1 and CDR2 are MNHEY and SMNVEV (reference sequence). There are 16 residues in the CDR3. The CDR3 nucleotides read TGTGCCAGCAGCTCATTCGACTCCGACTACACAGATACGCAGTATTTT. It translates to CASSSFDSDYTDTQYF.

This clone came up once. This chain connects TRBV28 to TRBJ2-1, with D perhaps matching TRBD2 (6 bases). The CDR3 loop spans 18 amino acids. Trimming took 5 bases from V and 8 from J, leaving 28 bases between them. The V gene's germline CDR1 is MDHEN and CDR2 SYDVKM. This CDR3 reads CASSPPSVWGVVLDEQFF. The CDR3 DNA reads TGTGCCAGCAGTCCCCCGAGTGTTTGGGGGGTTGTTTTGGATGAGCAGTTCTTC.

The rearrangement links TRBV30 to TRBJ2-2, with D tentatively TRBD1 (6 bases). Between the trimmed V and J ends, which lost 4 bases and 4 bases, there was a span of 10 bases. The CDR3 length is 13 residues. CDR1 and CDR2 from the germline V gene are GTSNPN and SVGIG (reference sequence). CDR3 protein: CAWTGVLTGELFF. As DNA, the CDR3 is TGTGCCTGGACAGGGGTCCTCACCGGGGAGCTGTTTTTT.

The chain has TRBV5-1 and TRBJ2-7; 7 nucleotides match TRBD1. V dropped 3 bases and J dropped 0; count of bases not matched to a gene: 6. CDR3 size: 15 residues. Germline V gives CDR1 SGHRS, CDR2 YFSETQ. CDR3 region: CASSSTGDPSYEQYF. The CDR3 DNA follows: TGCGCCAGCAGCTCCACAGGGGACCCCTCCTACGAGCAGTACTTC.

This rearrangement joins TRBV2 to TRBJ1-5; D unresolved. CDR3 length: 16 amino acids. CDR1 and CDR2 from the germline V gene are SNHLY and FYNNEI. Trimming took 3 bases from V and 3 from J, leaving 15 bases between them. CDR3 sequence reads: CASSDGRGKHNQPQHF. CDR3 DNA sequence: TGTGCCAGCAGTGATGGTCGGGGAAAACACAATCAGCCCCAGCATTTT.

The chain couples TRBV11-3 to TRBJ2-5; 8 bases line up with TRBD2. The CDR3 extends over 15 amino acids. Trimming took 1 base from V and 5 from J; bases not matched to a gene: 6. In germline, CDR1 is SGHNT, CDR2 YENEEA. CDR3 sequence: CASSLAGGPSETQYF. The CDR3 coding sequence is TGTGCCAGCAGCTTAGCGGGAGGGCCCTCGGAGACCCAGTACTTC.

The chain is built from TRBV2 and TRBJ2-5; tentatively, D is TRBD1 (5 bases). The J call is doubtful: the DNA matches TRBJ2-7 better. CDR3 length: 12 residues. CDR1 is SNHLY and CDR2 is FYNNEI in the germline V gene. The CDR3 reads CASRTDNYEQYF. CDR3 sequence (DNA): TGTGCCAGCAGAACGGACAACTACGAGCAGTACTTC.

The chain recombines TRBV7-8 with TRBJ1-4; D is unclear. There are 15 residues in the CDR3. Trimming shortened V by 1 base and J by 4 bases, and 10 bases separated the two germline ends. Germline assignment: CDR1 SGHVS and CDR2 FQNEAQ. CDR3 sequence: CASSLGAGFNEKLFF. The CDR3 DNA reads as TGTGCCAGCAGCTTAGGCGCGGGGTTTAATGAAAAACTGTTTTTT.

Note on this clone: At one end, the junction sequence differs from germline, possibly due to a read error. This sequence joins TRBV9 and TRBJ1-3; possibly TRBD1 for D (5 bases). Per germline, CDR1 SGDLS and CDR2 YYNGEE. CDR3 length equals 9 residues. CDR3 sequence (DNA): TGTGCCAGCAACGGGGGACGGGGGTTT. Its translation: CASNGGRGF.

This rearrangement joins TRBV29-1 to TRBJ2-1; a weak D match, TRBD2 (6 bases). The CDR3 runs to 10 residues. Trimming stripped 7 bases from V and 14 bases from J, with 15 bases between. CDR1 and CDR2 from the germline V gene are SQVTM and ANQGSEA. CDR3 DNA: TGCAGCGGCTTCGGGGGTAGCGAGTTCTTC. Encoded protein: CSGFGGSEFF.

The chain has TRBV11-2 and TRBJ1-4, with TRBD1 as a possible D gene (5 bases). CDR1 SGHAT and CDR2 FQNNGV come from the germline V gene. V was cut by 5 bases and J by 8 bases, with 18 bases left in between. The CDR3 has 15 amino acids. Here the CDR3 reads CASSAPRGEGEKLFF. The CDR3 bases are TGTGCCAGCAGCGCACCGCGAGGGGAGGGGGAAAAACTGTTTTTT.

The chain joins TRBV6-1 to TRBJ1-2, with D hard to call. From germline, CDR1 is MNHNS and CDR2 SASEGT. The CDR3 contains 15 residues. Trimming cost V 4 bases and J 3 bases, with 15 bases left between them. The CDR3 is CASSAKTIGDYGYTF. DNA for the CDR3: TGTGCCAGCAGTGCAAAGACTATCGGCGACTATGGCTACACCTTC.

This chain uses TRBV7-9 with TRBJ2-7; 9 nucleotides line up with TRBD2. CDR1 is SEHNR and CDR2 is FQNEAQ in the germline V gene (reference sequence). V trimming: 2 bases; J trimming: 4 bases; junction bases outside the gene matches: 6. This CDR3 is built from 15 residues. For the CDR3, the DNA is TGTGCCAGCAGCTTAAGTAGCGGGAGAGGTTACGAGCAGTACTTC. As protein: CASSLSSGRGYEQYF.

This CDR3 reads CASSQEFAGFSSYNEQFF. DNA of the CDR3: TGTGCCAGCAGCCAAGAGTTTGCGGGATTTAGCTCCTACAATGAGCAGTTCTTC. The chain employs TRBV14 and TRBJ2-1; the D gene is possibly TRBD2 (6 bases). The germline V and J ends were trimmed by 0 bases and 0 bases, with 15 bases remaining between them. The germline V gene has CDR1 SGHDN and CDR2 FVKESK. The CDR3 extends over 18 amino acids.

The chain has TRBV28 and TRBJ2-5, with 8 bases identical to TRBD2. The junction had 7 bases not matched to a gene; V was cut back by 3 bases and J by 4 bases. Germline CDR1 and CDR2: MDHEN and SYDVKM. This CDR3 contains 15 residues. The CDR3 DNA reads as TGTGCCAGCAGTTTCGGAAGGGGACTAGTAGAGACCCAGTACTTC. Translation: CASSFGRGLVETQYF. Using reference TRBV28 and TRBJ2-5 for the parts outside the CDR3, the full variable domain is DVKVTQSSRYLVKRTGEKVFLECVQDMDHENMFWYRQDPGLGLRLIYFSYDVKMKEKGDIPEGYSVSREKKERFSLILESASTNQTSMYLCASSFGRGLVETQYFGPGTRLLVL.

The chain recombines TRBV5-1 with TRBJ1-4, with 7 bases matching TRBD1. CDR1 is SGHRS, CDR2 YFSETQ, per germline. CDR3 size: 16 residues. Trimming at V came to 1 base and at J to 6 bases, leaving 9 bases not matched to a gene. The CDR3 coding sequence is TGCGCCAGCAGCTTGAGACCCGGGACAGCTGATGAAAAACTGTTTTTT. Amino acids: CASSLRPGTADEKLFF.

V gene TRBV9 combines with J gene TRBJ2-1; 9 bases are shared with TRBD1. The CDR3 length is 15 residues. V gave up 1 base and J gave up 8 bases; unmatched junction bases: 7. Germline-derived CDR1 and CDR2 are SGDLS and YYNGEE. As DNA, the CDR3 is TGTGCCAGCAGCGTAAGGGACAGGGTTTTCCATGAGCAGTTCTTC. Amino acid sequence: CASSVRDRVFHEQFF.

This clone was recorded once. The CDR3 loop reads CASTQGVNYGYTF. The CDR3 bases are TGTGCCAGTACACAGGGGGTTAACTATGGCTACACCTTC. The chain is built from TRBV28 and TRBJ1-2, with 8 bases matching TRBD1. CDR1 is MDHEN and CDR2 is SYDVKM in the germline V gene. The V gene end was trimmed by 9 bases and the J gene end by 1 base; junction bases not matched to a gene: 4. The CDR3 consists of 13 residues.

The chain carries TRBV19 and TRBJ1-4; D is perhaps TRBD1 (5 bases). Looked up from germline, CDR1 is LNHDA and CDR2 is SQIVND (reference sequence). V was cut by 3 bases and J by 7 bases, with 12 bases left in between. The CDR3 extends over 14 amino acids. The CDR3 sequence: CASSISPGIEKLFF. CDR3 in DNA: TGTGCCAGTAGTATCAGCCCAGGGATTGAAAAACTGTTTTTT.

V and J are TRBV6-5 and TRBJ2-7; 11 positions agree with TRBD2. Germline V gene lookup returns CDR1 MNHEY and CDR2 SVGAGI. The CDR3 is 14 amino acids. Trimming removed 6 bases from V and 4 bases from J; junction bases left unmatched: 5. This CDR3 is CASSKTSGNYEQYF. The CDR3, as DNA: TGTGCCAGCAGCAAGACTAGCGGGAATTACGAGCAGTACTTC.

The DNA for the CDR3 is TGCAGTGCCAGCAGGGTAGATGGCTACACCTTC. Its protein product is CSASRVDGYTF. This chain connects TRBV20-1 to TRBJ1-2, with a tentative D call TRBD1 (5 bases). CDR1 DFQATT and CDR2 SNEGSKA come from the germline V gene (reference sequence). This CDR3 is 11 amino acids long. The V and J ends lost 6 bases and 6 bases respectively, with 11 bases between them.

The CDR3 reads CASSNDRAYQPQHF. The CDR3 DNA is TGCGCCAGCAGTAACGACAGGGCCTATCAGCCCCAGCATTTT. The V gene is TRBV10-2, the J gene TRBJ1-5, with 7 bases lining up with TRBD1. This CDR3 is 14 amino acids long. J gave up 5 bases and V 5 bases, and 6 bases lay outside the gene matches. Per the germline V gene, CDR1 is WSHSY and CDR2 is SAAADI.

The chain is built from TRBV6-1 and TRBJ2-7, with 8 bases lining up with TRBD1. Germline V lookup: CDR1 MNHNS, CDR2 SASEGT. This CDR3 comprises 15 residues. V was clipped by 6 bases and J by 2 bases; unmatched bases: 9. The CDR3 DNA reads TGTGCCAGCAGGAAAGGGACAGGCCACACCTACGAGCAGTACTTC. Translating it yields CASRKGTGHTYEQYF.

This CDR3 is CASSGPGGGDTEAFF. The CDR3 DNA is TGTGCCAGCAGCGGTCCAGGGGGCGGGGACACTGAAGCTTTCTTT. This chain uses TRBV21-1 with TRBJ1-1; the tabulated D call, TRBD1, remains unverified against the DNA. TRBV21-1 is a listed pseudogene. The CDR3 covers 15 residues.

The rearrangement links TRBV5-1 to TRBJ1-4; D gene ambiguous. V was trimmed by 5 bases and J by 7 bases, leaving 15 bases between them. This CDR3 spans 14 amino acids. The germline CDR1 and CDR2 sequences are SGHRS and YFSETQ. In nucleotides, the CDR3 is TGCGCCAGCAGATCGGGAGCTGTAATTGAAAAACTGTTTTTT. Protein product: CASRSGAVIEKLFF.

V is TRBV5-1 and J is TRBJ1-1; D perhaps matches TRBD1 (6 bases). Germline loops: CDR1 SGHRS, CDR2 YFSETQ. This CDR3 comprises 14 residues. V shed 0 bases and J shed 4 bases, with 10 bases lying between them. The CDR3 loop reads CASSLDRVVTEAFF. In nucleotides, the CDR3 is TGCGCCAGCAGCTTGGACAGGGTGGTCACTGAAGCTTTCTTT.

The chain has TRBV11-2 and TRBJ2-5; D may be TRBD1 (6 bases). The CDR3 length is 13 residues. With 5 bases removed from V and 3 bases from J, the gap between germline ends came to 10 bases. CDR1 SGHAT and CDR2 FQNNGV come from the germline V gene. The DNA of the CDR3 is TGTGCCAGCAGCCACCACAGGGAAGAGACCCAGTACTTC. It is translated as CASSHHREETQYF.